Listed below are T cell receptor beta chains from one sample, sequenced in a study of blood T cell repertoires in COVID-19. Profiled with immunoSEQ multiplex PCR; TCRdb holds only in-frame clones, not every one. The sample gives about 250,000 clones, 65% to 90% of which show up once; over 7.5% is in the top ten. Sequenced sample: PBMCs or T cells enriched from blood (not recorded which). These receptor sequences come from a woman between 50 and 59 years old with acute COVID-19. Both conserved end residues are trimmed from each CDR3.

j_call v_call cdr3_aa
TRBJ1-6 TRBV18 ASSPPGTGGFSPLH
TRBJ1-1 TRBV12-5 ASGLGQGNTEAF
TRBJ2-1 TRBV6-2/TRBV6-3 ASSRGYNEQF
TRBJ2-7 TRBV5-1 ASSLNRGTEQY
TRBJ1-2 TRBV19 ASSPQGQGLSGYT
TRBJ1-2 TRBV11-2 ASSLGGARYGYT
TRBJ1-6 TRBV27 ASSTGGSSPLH
TRBJ1-1 TRBV19 ASSRDRDHAEAF
TRBJ2-3 TRBV7-7 ASSPGLAGAGDTQY
TRBJ2-3 TRBV30 AWSSQSVADTQY
TRBJ2-5 TRBV5-6 ASSLGQRGFLETQY
TRBJ2-5 TRBV19 ASSTRGSPQETQY
TRBJ1-5 TRBV7-2 ASSAGPGNQPQH
TRBJ2-1 TRBV2 ASRRGNEQF
TRBJ2-5 TRBV5-1 ASSLGPSGVQETQY
TRBJ1-1 TRBV9 ASSRAPTFMNTEAF
TRBJ2-5 TRBV2 ASTTLESKTQY
TRBJ2-1 TRBV12-3/TRBV12-4 ASTLGTGEPF
TRBJ2-2 TRBV7-3 ASRPSANTGELF
TRBJ1-1 TRBV7-9 ASSQVGNTEAF
TRBJ1-1 TRBV15 ATSFLGQNTEAF
TRBJ1-1 TRBV29-1 SVEGVTNTEAF
TRBJ1-6 TRBV27 ASSLSWQENSPLH
TRBJ1-3 TRBV18 ASSPTGTGGANTIY
TRBJ1-1 TRBV7-9 ASSGTGGDTEAF
TRBJ1-1 TRBV2 ASSMDRGAF
TRBJ2-2 TRBV2 ASSRGNFNTGELF
TRBJ1-2 TRBV18 ASSPPRDRDGYT
TRBJ1-6 TRBV3-1/TRBV3-2 ASSQGQGTTSPLH
TRBJ2-4 TRBV7-6 ASSSVQGIQY
TRBJ1-3 TRBV7-6 ASSLGQGAGNTIY
TRBJ1-2 TRBV6-5 ASSYSGGPGYT
TRBJ2-2 TRBV24-1 ATSDTSGGAGGELF
TRBJ2-1 TRBV6-6 ASSPGLATLGQF
TRBJ1-1 TRBV3-1/TRBV3-2 ASSPGRARIDTEAF
TRBJ1-4 TRBV20-1 SASAGLINEKLF
TRBJ1-2 TRBV4-1 ASSQQGNYGYT
TRBJ1-2 TRBV14 ASSPRTGNDYGYT
TRBJ1-2 TRBV13 ASSPTKGASGYGYT
TRBJ1-5 TRBV6-5 ASSYSQTDQPQH
TRBJ1-5 TRBV2 ASSGRWVSNQPQH
TRBJ1-1 TRBV7-6 ASSLSGGTEAF
TRBJ2-1 TRBV11-2 ASSSVGLENEQF
TRBJ1-4 TRBV20-1 SASPGTGGAGEKLF
TRBJ1-5 TRBV15 ATSARQGSKPLPNQPQH
TRBJ1-1 TRBV15 ATSRDPGQGAEAF
TRBJ1-2 TRBV12-3/TRBV12-4 ASSPYRGTGYT
TRBJ1-1 TRBV30 AWSPGDRGRNTEAF
TRBJ1-2 TRBV25-1 ASSEPGALYGYT
TRBJ1-5 TRBV19 ASSMTSRSPQH
TRBJ1-6 TRBV15 ATSRDTYSDSPLH
TRBJ1-2 TRBV12-5 ASASGEDYGYT
TRBJ2-1 TRBV9 ASSVEAGNEQF
TRBJ1-4 TRBV7-9 ASSPGQPNEKLF
TRBJ1-2 TRBV5-5 ASSLEGRGYGYT
TRBJ1-2 TRBV2 ASRSGDRGGYT
TRBJ1-5 TRBV7-9 ASSFGGQGDQPQH
TRBJ1-6 TRBV5-4 ASSLGSSYNSPLH
TRBJ2-2 TRBV18 ASSPTGGGANTGELF